The 21 T cell receptor beta chains presented below share a single source sample, sequenced in a study of PD-L1 blockade in urothelial cancer. The method was immunoSEQ multiplex PCR; TCRdb's version includes in-frame clones alone and lacks a portion of them. The data contain roughly 45,000 clones, around 90% of them singletons. This sample comprised PBMCs, obtained around atezolizumab (anti-PD-L1) treatment. The receptors here all came from a woman aged 60-75 years with urothelial cancer.

In this sample, this clone turned up once. This chain uses TRBV18 with TRBJ2-7; the match to TRBD2 covers 10 bases. Germline lookup yields CDR1 KGHSH and CDR2 LQKENI. The CDR3 runs 15 residues. V gave up 6 bases and J gave up 6 bases; unmatched junction bases: 11. In nucleotides, the CDR3 is TGTGCCAGCTCCCCGGGGCTAGCGGGAGCCCGCGAGCAGTACTTC. Its protein is CASSPGLAGAREQYF.

The chain uses TRBV5-4 and TRBJ2-5; possible D gene TRBD2, 7 bases. Trimming cost V 1 base and J 5 bases, with 15 bases left between them. Germline lookup yields CDR1 SGHNT and CDR2 YYREEE (reference sequence). This CDR3 region has 15 residues. The CDR3 is CASSLTWGGWETQYF. Written as DNA, the CDR3 is TGTGCCAGCAGCTTGACGTGGGGGGGCTGGGAGACCCAGTACTTC.

This clone was counted only a few times. CDR3 loop: CASSLQGANSPLHF. In DNA form, the CDR3 reads TGTGCCAGCAGCTTACAGGGGGCCAATTCACCCCTCCACTTT. This chain uses TRBV7-9 with TRBJ1-6; 8 nucleotides line up with TRBD1. This CDR3 is 14 amino acids long. CDR1 is SEHNR and CDR2 is FQNEAQ in the germline V gene (reference sequence). The junction had 1 base not matched to a gene; V was cut back by 2 bases and J by 7 bases.

The V and J genes are TRBV5-6 and TRBJ1-4; TRBD1 aligns across 8 bases. The V and J ends lost 4 bases and 1 base, in that order; junction bases with no gene match: 6. CDR3 length: 16 residues. Per germline, CDR1 SGHDT and CDR2 YYEEEE. The CDR3, as DNA: TGTGCCAGCAGCCGGACAGGGAGGGGAACTAATGAAAAACTGTTTTTT. It translates to CASSRTGRGTNEKLFF. The complete variable domain, with remaining parts taken from reference TRBV5-6 and TRBJ1-4, reads DAGVTQSPTHLIKTRGQQVTLRCSPKSGHDTVSWYQQALGQGPQFIFQYYEEEERQRGNFPDRFSGHQFPNYSSELNVNALLLGDSALYLCASSRTGRGTNEKLFFGSGTQLSVL.

DNA for the CDR3: TGCAGCGTCGACAGGTTATTAAACTATGGCTACACCTTC. Amino acids: CSVDRLLNYGYTF. The chain uses TRBV29-1 and TRBJ1-2, with a tentative D call TRBD1 (6 bases). Germline V gives CDR1 SQVTM, CDR2 ANQGSEA. The V gene lost 6 bases and the J gene lost 2 bases, with 13 bases spanning the gap. CDR3 size: 13 residues.

The genes are TRBV2 and TRBJ2-3; D perhaps matches TRBD1 (6 bases). Germline CDR1 reads SNHLY; CDR2 reads FYNNEI. The CDR3 loop spans 15 amino acids. Trimming took 7 bases from V and 2 from J, leaving 16 bases between them. CDR3 in DNA: TGTGCCAGCAAGGGGGACCTAGCAGTCACAGATACGCAGTATTTT. Translation: CASKGDLAVTDTQYF.

This clone has just one count. The chain joins TRBV5-1 to TRBJ2-7; 10 nucleotides match TRBD2. CDR1 is SGHRS, CDR2 YFSETQ, per germline. V shed 0 bases and J 5 bases; nucleotides not matched to a gene: 2. This CDR3 is 14 amino acids long. The CDR3 sequence: CASSLGLAGDEQYF. Here the CDR3 DNA reads TGCGCCAGCAGCTTGGGACTAGCGGGCGACGAGCAGTACTTC.

This clone was detected once. The V and J genes are TRBV7-9 and TRBJ1-2; 8 bases are a match to TRBD1. The V segment lost 5 bases and the J segment 6 bases; nucleotides outside the gene matches: 14. The CDR3 is 16 amino acids. The germline V gene has CDR1 SEHNR and CDR2 FQNEAQ (reference sequence). The CDR3 region has the DNA TGTGCCAGCAGCCCAAGAGGGCTGGGGACAGGACATGGCTACACCTTC. It encodes CASSPRGLGTGHGYTF.

The J gene is TRBJ2-4, the V gene TRBV19, with a possible D match to TRBD1 (6 bases). CDR1 and CDR2 from the germline V gene are LNHDA and SQIVND (reference sequence). The CDR3 contains 15 residues. The V end was cut by 3 bases, the J end by 8 bases, with 17 bases between. CDR3 amino acids: CASSIFLGAVDIQYF. CDR3 in DNA: TGTGCCAGTAGTATTTTTTTGGGGGCGGTTGACATTCAGTACTTC.

The chain recombines TRBV5-6 with TRBJ1-2, with D maybe TRBD1 (6 bases). Trimming removed 0 bases from V and 7 bases from J, with 13 bases in between. The CDR3 totals 14 residues. CDR1 SGHDT and CDR2 YYEEEE come from the germline V gene. In nucleotides, the CDR3 is TGTGCCAGCAGCTTGGTTGGGGGCGCGGGTGGCTACACCTTC. It codes for CASSLVGGAGGYTF. The complete variable domain, with remaining parts taken from reference TRBV5-6 and TRBJ1-2, reads DAGVTQSPTHLIKTRGQQVTLRCSPKSGHDTVSWYQQALGQGPQFIFQYYEEEERQRGNFPDRFSGHQFPNYSSELNVNALLLGDSALYLCASSLVGGAGGYTFGSGTRLTVV.

CDR3 protein: CASSRGQGPGNTIYF. CDR3 DNA sequence: TGTGCCAGCAGCAGGGGACAGGGGCCTGGAAACACCATATATTTT. The chain employs TRBV9 and TRBJ1-3, with TRBD1 matching 10 bases. In germline, CDR1 is SGDLS, CDR2 YYNGEE. V dropped 4 bases and J dropped 2; count of bases not matched to a gene: 3. The CDR3 is made up of 15 amino acids.

The chain recombines TRBV6-1 with TRBJ1-3; 8 bases map to TRBD1. With V trimmed by 10 bases and J by 4 bases, 9 bases remained unmatched. CDR1 MNHNS and CDR2 SASEGT come from the germline V gene. The length of the CDR3 is 14 residues. The CDR3 protein is CAISQGASGNTIYF. DNA of the CDR3: TGTGCCATAAGCCAGGGGGCTTCAGGAAACACCATATATTTT.

The chain joins TRBV6-1 to TRBJ1-1; D unclear. The CDR3 extends over 14 amino acids. Germline values: CDR1 MNHNS, CDR2 SASEGT. V dropped 3 bases and J dropped 5 bases, with 13 bases sitting between them. CDR3 coding DNA: TGTGCCAGCAGTGAGATGGGGAGGTTGACTGAAGCTTTCTTT. Protein sequence: CASSEMGRLTEAFF.

The gene calls are TRBV29-1 and TRBJ2-7; weak D call: TRBD1 (5 bases). V dropped 2 bases and J dropped 3 bases, with 17 bases sitting between them. The CDR3 totals 15 residues. CDR1 SQVTM and CDR2 ANQGSEA come from the germline V gene. The chain's CDR3 is CSVEKAGREGYEQYF. The CDR3 nucleotides read TGCAGCGTTGAAAAAGCCGGCAGGGAAGGCTACGAGCAGTACTTC.

By sample fraction, this clone is medium-sized. The CDR3 DNA is TGTGCCAGTAGTCCCGAGATGACAGATACGCAGTATTTT. Amino acids: CASSPEMTDTQYF. The chain joins TRBV19 to TRBJ2-3; D not certain. This CDR3 contains 13 residues. Deletions cut 5 bases from V and 3 bases from J, with 9 bases between. The germline V gene encodes CDR1 LNHDA and CDR2 SQIVND (reference sequence).

The rearrangement joins TRBV2 to TRBJ2-5; tentative D call: TRBD2 (6 bases). The CDR3 has 13 amino acids. Germline V CDR1 and CDR2: SNHLY, FYNNEI. Trimming pared 3 bases from V and 7 bases from J, leaving 12 bases between. Here the CDR3 reads CASSDGGSWTQYF. CDR3 nucleotides: TGTGCCAGCAGTGACGGAGGGTCCTGGACCCAGTACTTC.

This clone was seen once. The chain is built from TRBV9 and TRBJ2-3, with D unclear. V was clipped by 4 bases and J by 0 bases, with 12 bases between them. The CDR3 is 15 amino acids. CDR1 and CDR2 from the germline V gene are SGDLS and YYNGEE. The CDR3 reads CASSPRVVSTDTQYF. The CDR3 DNA follows: TGTGCCAGCAGCCCTCGGGTAGTCAGCACAGATACGCAGTATTTT.

The J gene is TRBJ1-2, the V gene TRBV28, with a tentative D call TRBD1 (6 bases). CDR1 MDHEN and CDR2 SYDVKM come from the germline V gene. This CDR3 has 14 residues. With 3 bases removed from V and 9 bases from J, the gap between germline ends came to 17 bases. The CDR3 is CASSFVNPGDSYTF. CDR3 nucleotide sequence: TGTGCCAGCAGTTTCGTAAACCCAGGGGATAGCTACACCTTC.

This clone was seen more than once but under ten times. The chain is built from TRBV27 and TRBJ2-2, with 15 nucleotides matching TRBD2. Germline CDR1 reads MNHEY; CDR2 reads SMNVEV (reference sequence). The CDR3 totals 22 residues. Losses at the gene ends were 10 bases for V and 4 bases for J; bases not matched to a gene: 25. CDR3 loop: CATARSREMGTSGRLATGELFF. The CDR3 nucleotides are TGTGCCACCGCCCGGTCGCGGGAAATGGGGACTAGCGGGAGGTTGGCCACCGGGGAGCTGTTTTTT.

V gene TRBV28 combines with J gene TRBJ1-5; D is uncertain. The CDR3 totals 12 residues. CDR1 is MDHEN and CDR2 is SYDVKM in the germline V gene. V lost 4 bases, J lost 6 bases, and 7 bases lay in between. CDR3 residues: CASSSPGQPQHF. DNA of the CDR3: TGTGCCAGCAGTTCTCCCGGTCAGCCCCAGCATTTT.

This chain links TRBV7-9 with TRBJ2-7; possible D gene TRBD1, 5 bases. The V gene's germline CDR1 is SEHNR and CDR2 FQNEAQ (reference sequence). The length of the CDR3 is 18 residues. Between the trimmed V and J ends, which lost 2 bases and 5 bases, there was a span of 25 bases. The CDR3: CASSLSTTPEMGPHEQYF. The CDR3 DNA follows: TGTGCCAGCAGCTTAAGTACCACCCCGGAAATGGGGCCTCACGAGCAGTACTTC. The whole variable domain, remainder taken from reference TRBV7-9 and TRBJ2-7, is DTGVSQNPRHKITKRGQNVTFRCDPISEHNRLYWYRQTLGQGPEFLTYFQNEAQLEKSRLLSDRFSAERPKGSFSTLEIQRTEQGDSAMYLCASSLSTTPEMGPHEQYFGPGTRLTVT.